What follows is one TCR beta chain and its context. PCR involved 60 Vbeta and 13 Jbeta primers. Clones were sequenced by immunoSEQ multiplex PCR, and TCRdb holds only the in-frame ones, with some missing. The table has under 150,000 clones, around four fifths seen once; the top ten hold 2% to 2.5%. The data stem from a study of cytomegalovirus exposure and HLA in healthy donors. The CDR3 is made up of 13 amino acids. V shed 0 bases and J shed 2 bases, with 6 bases lying between them. Germline assignment: CDR1 SGHDT and CDR2 YYEEEE. This receptor was identified in a boy aged 2 to 10 in good health and CMV-seronegative. Sequenced sample: PBMCs. The chain is built from TRBV5-6 and TRBJ2-7; D possibly corresponds to TRBD1 (6 bases). CDR3 region: CASSLDRAYEQYF. CDR3 coding DNA: TGTGCCAGCAGCTTGGACAGGGCCTACGAGCAGTACTTC.